One and the same sample provided the 2 T cell receptor beta chains below, sequenced in a study of blood T cells in healthy people across ages. Using a J-beta primer mix together with a sample-barcoded 5' primer, a second PCR was run for roughly 7 to 12 cycles. MiXCR was run by TCRdb on the 5' RACE reads, yielding one entry per CDR3 protein. Counted here are some 1,000,000 distinct CDR3 sequences, under 30% occurring once; the ten biggest clones make up approximately 0.71%. These data also featured in a second study, about T cells of mothers and their children.

The sequenced material came from blood. These receptors were taken from a girl aged 2 to 10 in good health.

This clonotype was seen a single time. This rearrangement joins TRBV10-3 to TRBJ2-7; 7 bases map to TRBD2. This CDR3 region has 15 residues. Trimming removed 4 bases from V and 0 bases from J; junction bases left unmatched: 6. Looked up from germline, CDR1 is ENHRY and CDR2 is SYGVKD. In DNA, the CDR3 is TGTGCCATCAGTGCCGGGGGAGGGTCCTCCTACGAGCAGTACTTC. Amino acid sequence: CAISAGGGSSYEQYF.

In its sample, this clonotype was seen a few times. V is TRBV7-9 and J is TRBJ2-1; D unclear. The CDR3 is made up of 13 amino acids. V lost 2 bases and J lost 8, with 10 bases in between. Germline V gene data show CDR1 as SEHNR and CDR2 as FQNEAQ (reference sequence). The CDR3 DNA reads as TGTGCCAGCAGCTTACTGGCGCCCCATGAGCAGTTCTTC. It yields the protein CASSLLAPHEQFF.